This TCR beta chain stems from a study of blood T cell repertoires in COVID-19. Germline CDR1 reads LNHDA; CDR2 reads SQIVND (reference sequence). The CDR3 totals 15 residues. With V trimmed by 7 bases and J by 6 bases, 9 bases remained unmatched. Here immunoSEQ multiplex PCR was the method, and the copy in TCRdb shows in-frame clones only, minus some. The data hold about 150,000 clones, with 75% to 90% observed a single time. This clonotype was obtained from a man aged 80 or over with acute or convalescent COVID-19. The sample taken for sequencing was peripheral blood. The chain couples TRBV19 to TRBJ2-1; 10 bases fit TRBD2. CDR3: CASNPSGGGTNEQFF. The CDR3 nucleotides read TGTGCCAGTAACCCTAGCGGGGGAGGGACCAATGAGCAGTTCTTC.